This TCR beta chain was documented in a study of response to subunit inactivated influenza vaccine. Overall study findings and caveats: That few new T cells are recruited by each seasonal influenza vaccination was the authors' suggestion.

V lost 5 bases, J lost 6 bases, and 10 bases lay in between. CDR1 and CDR2 from the germline V gene are DFQATT and SNEGSKA (reference sequence). This CDR3 has 12 residues. On this clonotype itself: Its target is not known.

TCRdb reanalysed the RT-PCR reads using MiXCR and keeps one entry per CDR3 protein. The sample lists 150,000 to 200,000 distinct CDR3 sequences; roughly a tenth were seen once. The source of this sequence is a man over 45 who received an inactivated influenza vaccine. The sequencing used non-naive T cells sorted from PBMCs, collected roughly 45 days after vaccination. The gene calls are TRBV20-1 and TRBJ2-2; tentatively, D is TRBD1 or TRBD2 (5 bases each). In DNA, the CDR3 is TGCAGTGCTGATTTGGGGGCCGGGGAGCTGTTTTTT. Its translation is CSADLGAGELFF.